The entry that follows covers one TCR beta chain sequence. A few counts support this clonotype. The clone's antigen remains unknown. Base qualities are not provided; no much larger clone lies one nucleotide away. TCRdb lists the instrument as Illumina NovaSeq 6000. Using 5'RACE with constant-segment primers, TCRalpha and TCRbeta cDNA libraries were constructed, with sample barcodes and unique molecular identifiers added in the process. Trizol reagent was used to extract RNA from every sample. Amplification of the libraries took two PCR steps, and the second step added a second sample barcode plus Illumina TruSeq adapters. Sequencing of the libraries was done on an Illumina NovaSeq, producing 2 x 150 bp paired-end reads. The authors processed their data as follows. Demultiplexing of reads and collapsing into UMI-guided consensus sequences were performed with migec v1.2.7. Using mixcr v2.1.11, UMI consensuses were aligned to TRA and TRB V and J templates and then assembled into clonotypes. A clonotype was counted as expanded or contracted only when both edgeR and NoisET called the clonotype significant, with the noise models trained on biological replicates. edgeR calls used a false discovery rate-adjusted p below 0.01 and a log2 fold-change threshold of 1. As an exploratory analysis of dynamics, max-normalized trajectories of the 1000 most abundant clonotypes were examined by PCA with hierarchical clustering. Each responding clone was given a CD4 or CD8 phenotype based on the CD4+ and CD8+ repertoires, which had been sequenced separately. The public reads were quality trimmed at Q25 with fastp and then assembled into clones with MiXCR by TCRdb, keeping productive beta chains. Under each unique CDR3 protein, matching rows form one entry showing the most common genes and DNA. The V and J calls were not made by the authors but by TCRdb's processing. The sample contains more than 300,000 distinct CDR3 sequences, 14% of them found a single time. Approximately 22% of the sample goes to the ten largest clones.

The sample comes from a study of T-cell memory formation after mild COVID-19 (dated by TCRdb to the early 2020s). Background on the whole study: TCR sequence clusters from the two donors were largely donor specific. In a couple of donors, T-cell clones that expanded and contracted after mild COVID-19 were tracked by sequencing TCRalpha and TCRbeta repertoires over time. Two young, previously healthy adult volunteers, one female and one male, were included in the cohort. Points the paper makes about the study in general: Clones that contracted from day 15 to 85 showed balanced CD4/CD8 phenotypes, whereas a second wave of clones that expanded from day 15 to 37 leaned towards CD4+. Whether the second-wave clones peaking on day 37 were SARS-CoV-2 specific was not confirmed. Some responding clones were detected in pre-infection memory, suggesting pre-existing cross-reactive memory T cells joined the SARS-CoV-2 response. The study covered only a couple of mild cases, and larger cohorts including severe cases with pre-infection samples were considered necessary. Contracting CD4+ clones were found mainly in CM and EM memory subsets, while CD8+ clones were enriched in EMRA.

Ficoll-Paque density gradient centrifugation was the method used to isolate PBMCs. The sequenced sample was PBMCs or a T cell subset sorted from them (not recorded which). The clonotype originates from a man younger than 35 who had mild COVID-19 (a few samples of this study predate the infection). The sample titles of this study are shuffled in the database, so cell type and time point are left out; the donor was told from shared clones.

The sequence in DNA is TGTGCCAGCAGGGTTCGGCCGGCTTTCACAGATACGCAGTATTTT. This translates into CASRVRPAFTDTQYF. The chain is encoded by TRBV7-2 joined to TRBJ2-3; the D gene cannot be named for sure. The cysteine opens and the phenylalanine closes a CDR3 of 15 amino acids. Only the CDR3 portion is preserved as DNA: 45 bases, with reading frame beginning at the first base. Trimming removed 6 bases from V and 2 bases from J, leaving 15 bases between the germline ends. The germline V gene encodes CDR1 SGHTA and CDR2 FQGNSA.